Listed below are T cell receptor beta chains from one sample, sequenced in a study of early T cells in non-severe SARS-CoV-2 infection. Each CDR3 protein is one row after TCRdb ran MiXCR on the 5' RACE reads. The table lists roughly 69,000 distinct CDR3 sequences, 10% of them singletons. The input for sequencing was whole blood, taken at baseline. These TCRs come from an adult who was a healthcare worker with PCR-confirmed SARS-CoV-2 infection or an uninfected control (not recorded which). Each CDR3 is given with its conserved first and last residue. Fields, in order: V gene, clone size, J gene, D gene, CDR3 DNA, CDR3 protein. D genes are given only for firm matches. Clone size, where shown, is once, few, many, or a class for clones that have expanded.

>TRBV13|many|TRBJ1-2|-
TGTGCCAGCAGCTTAGTGGACAGAGCTAACTATGGCTACACCTTC
CASSLVDRANYGYTF
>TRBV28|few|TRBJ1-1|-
TGTGCCAGCAGCTTTACCCGTTGGGGGAACACTGAAGCTTTCTTT
CASSFTRWGNTEAFF
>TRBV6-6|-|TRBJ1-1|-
TGTGCCAGCACCACGGTCACTGAAGCTTTCTTT
CASTTVTEAFF
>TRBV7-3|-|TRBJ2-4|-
TGTGCCAGCAGCTTGACGGGGAGAAGGGACATTCAGTACTTC
CASSLTGRRDIQYF
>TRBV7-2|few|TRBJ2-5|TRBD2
TGTGCCAGCAGCTTAGTCAGACCGGGACTAGCGGGAGGGGAGACCCAGTACTTC
CASSLVRPGLAGGETQYF
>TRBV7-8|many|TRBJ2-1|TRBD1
TGTGCCAGCAGCTTAGCGGCAGGGGGCAGGGAGCAGTTCTTC
CASSLAAGGREQFF
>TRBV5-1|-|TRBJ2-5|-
TGCGCCAGCAGCTTGGAGGGCAGGAGGTACCAAGAGACCCAGTACTTC
CASSLEGRRYQETQYF
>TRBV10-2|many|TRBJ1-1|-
TGCGCCAGCAGTGATGACTTAGGGAACACTGAAGCTTTCTTT
CASSDDLGNTEAFF
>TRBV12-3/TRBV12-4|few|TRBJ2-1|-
TGTGCCAGCAGTTTGGATAGAGGGTCTTCTGGTGAGCAGTTCTTC
CASSLDRGSSGEQFF
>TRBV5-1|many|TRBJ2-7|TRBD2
TGCGCCAGCAGCTTGGTGCCTAGCGGGGACTACGAGCAGTACTTC
CASSLVPSGDYEQYF
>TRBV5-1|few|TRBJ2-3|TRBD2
TGCGCCAGCAGCTCTGGGACTAGCGGGTACACAGATACGCAGTATTTT
CASSSGTSGYTDTQYF
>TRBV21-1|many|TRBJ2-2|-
TGTGCCAGCAGCTCCTCGAAGGGGGCTTCGGGGGAGCTGTTTTTT
CASSSSKGASGELFF
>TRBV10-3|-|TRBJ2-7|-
TGTGCCATCAGTGAGTTGGACGAGCAGTACTTC
CAISELDEQYF
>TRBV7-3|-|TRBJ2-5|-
TGTGCCAGCAGCTTGCAGGGACCCTCAGAGACCCAGTACTTC
CASSLQGPSETQYF
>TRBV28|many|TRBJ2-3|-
TGTGCCAGCAGCCCCGGGGGCAGCACAGATACGCAGTATTTT
CASSPGGSTDTQYF
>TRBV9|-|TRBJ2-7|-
TGTGCCAGCAGCGTAGGGTCTGAGGGGATCGAGCAGTACTTC
CASSVGSEGIEQYF
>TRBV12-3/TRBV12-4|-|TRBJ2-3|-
TGTGCCAGCAGTATTAGGGGACAAGCGAACGCAGATACGCAGTATTTT
CASSIRGQANADTQYF
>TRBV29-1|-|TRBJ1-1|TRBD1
TGCAGCGTTAGACAGGGCTTGACTGAAGCTTTCTTT
CSVRQGLTEAFF